Listed here are 18 T cell receptor beta chains from one sample, sequenced in a study of Graves' ophthalmopathy and Graves' hyperthyroidism. The authors amplified TCR beta CDR3 regions, and they did so from RNA transcripts for repertoire sequencing. Investigators did first-round RT-PCR with HTBI primers, then second-round multiplex PCR. TCRdb passed the multiplex PCR reads through MiXCR, listing each CDR3 protein once. The sample lists 500,000 to 600,000 distinct CDR3 sequences; roughly 40% were seen once. The sample consisted of peripheral blood or thyroid tissue (not recorded which). These receptors all come from an adult man with Graves' hyperthyroidism.

This clonotype came up many times. This chain links TRBV4-2 with TRBJ2-2; 10 bases are shared with TRBD1. Germline V gene lookup returns CDR1 LGHNA and CDR2 YNFKEQ. The CDR3 runs 16 residues. Germline trimming cut 3 bases from V and 5 bases from J; bases unmatched to any gene: 6. CDR3 region: CASSQAGTGDTGELFF. In DNA, the CDR3 is TGTGCCAGCAGCCAGGCCGGGACAGGGGATACCGGGGAGCTGTTTTTT.

This clonotype was observed once. The chain couples TRBV15 to TRBJ2-7, with 8 bases lining up with TRBD1. This CDR3 is built from 16 residues. Unmatched junction bases numbered 14, after V lost 10 bases and J lost 0 bases. CDR1 and CDR2 from the germline V gene are LNHNV and YYDKDF (reference sequence). The CDR3, as DNA: TGTGCCAGCAGTCTAATGGGACAGGCCAGCTCCTACGAGCAGTACTTC. As protein: CASSLMGQASSYEQYF.

This clonotype was detected many times. The rearrangement joins TRBV5-8 to TRBJ2-7; unclear D gene. Germline V gene lookup returns CDR1 SGHTS and CDR2 YDEGEE. The CDR3 contains 14 residues. Trimming removed 2 bases from V and 2 bases from J, with 11 bases in between. The CDR3 is CASSFGRYPYEQYF. DNA of the CDR3: TGTGCCAGCAGCTTTGGAAGATACCCCTACGAGCAGTACTTC.

The genes are TRBV10-3 and TRBJ1-2, with D tentatively TRBD1 (5 bases). Germline-derived CDR1 and CDR2 are ENHRY and SYGVKD. V lost 6 bases and J 4 bases, leaving 9 bases between the germline ends. This CDR3 has 12 amino acids. DNA of the CDR3: TGTGCCATCAGGGACACTAGCTATGGCTACACCTTC. Translation: CAIRDTSYGYTF.

The chain has TRBV20-1 and TRBJ2-3; 12 bases map to TRBD2. Trimming took 7 bases from V and 6 from J; bases not matched to a gene: 8. This CDR3 region has 14 residues. Per germline, CDR1 DFQATT and CDR2 SNEGSKA (reference sequence). DNA of the CDR3: TGCAGTGGTGTCCTAGCGGGAGGGCGGGATACGCAGTATTTT. Translation: CSGVLAGGRDTQYF.

DNA of the CDR3: TGTGCCAGCAGTGACAGGCATGGGACAGGGGGCGGAGAGACCCAGTACTTC. Its translation is CASSDRHGTGGGETQYF. The rearrangement links TRBV6-1 to TRBJ2-5, with TRBD1 identical over 12 bases. Germline loops: CDR1 MNHNS, CDR2 SASEGT. This CDR3 region has 17 residues. J was trimmed by 4 bases and V by 3 bases; bases with no gene match: 9.

V usage is TRBV12-3 or TRBV12-4 and J usage is TRBJ1-2; D is perhaps TRBD1 (5 bases). This CDR3 region has 14 residues. With 5 bases removed from V and 3 bases from J, the gap between germline ends came to 13 bases. The DNA of the CDR3 is TGTGCCAGCAGTCTACTAGAGGGGTACTATGGCTACACCTTC. Protein: CASSLLEGYYGYTF.

This clonotype showed up many times. V and J are TRBV7-9 and TRBJ2-7; 7 positions agree with TRBD1. V lost 5 bases to trimming and J lost 2 bases; unmatched junction nucleotides: 9. Germline CDR1 is SEHNR and CDR2 is FQNEAQ (reference sequence). CDR3 length: 15 residues. CDR3 sequence: CASSAGTGVAYEQYF. CDR3 nucleotides: TGTGCCAGCAGCGCCGGAACAGGGGTTGCCTACGAGCAGTACTTC.

On this clonotype: One junction end does not reproduce the germline sequence, and a read error may be involved. The CDR3 sequence is CASSWKQGANEQYF. The CDR3 nucleotides read TGCGCCAGCAGCTGGAAACAGGGGGCCAACGAGCAGTACTTC. This chain links TRBV13 with TRBJ2-7, with TRBD1 matching 9 bases. The CDR3 extends over 14 amino acids. Germline loops: CDR1 PRHDT, CDR2 FYEKMQ (reference sequence).

This CDR3 is CASSSVRGGTDYTF. The CDR3 bases are TGTGCCAGCAGTTCCGTACGGGGGGGTACGGACTACACCTTC. This chain joins TRBV28 and TRBJ1-2, with a tentative D call TRBD1 (5 bases). Germline values: CDR1 MDHEN, CDR2 SYDVKM. CDR3 length: 14 amino acids. V dropped 4 bases and J dropped 10 bases, with 19 bases sitting between them.

Only a few counts were recorded for this clonotype. CDR3 DNA: TGTGCCAGCAGCCAAGAGGGAGCAGGGTACAACGAGCAGTACTTC. The encoded protein is CASSQEGAGYNEQYF. The chain combines TRBV7-2 with TRBJ2-7; D is tentatively TRBD1 or TRBD2 (5 bases each). The CDR3 extends over 15 amino acids. Germline CDR1 SGHTA, CDR2 FQGNSA. V lost 5 bases and J 5 bases, leaving 19 bases between the germline ends.

The chain links TRBV12-3 or TRBV12-4 to TRBJ2-4; 7 bases match TRBD2. V lost 7 bases to trimming and J lost 1 base; unmatched junction nucleotides: 7. The CDR3 has 15 residues. The CDR3 region is CASTRNGGAKNIQYF. The CDR3 coding sequence is TGTGCCAGCACCCGGAACGGGGGGGCCAAAAACATTCAGTACTTC.

At least ten counts were recorded for this clonotype. This sequence joins TRBV10-2 and TRBJ1-5; D might be TRBD1 (5 bases). The CDR3 is made up of 16 amino acids. V dropped 3 bases and J dropped 0 bases, with 12 bases sitting between them. Germline V lookup: CDR1 WSHSY, CDR2 SAAADI. The DNA of the CDR3 is TGCGCCAGCAGTGACGTGTTTCAGGGTAGCAATCAGCCCCAGCATTTT. Translated, it gives CASSDVFQGSNQPQHF.

As regards this clonotype: This may stem from a read error, because a much larger clone lies one nucleotide away. The genes are TRBV24-1 and TRBJ1-1; 8 nucleotides align to TRBD1. The CDR3 has 15 amino acids. Germline V gene lookup returns CDR1 KGHDR and CDR2 SFDVKD. The DNA for the CDR3 is TGTGCCACCGAAAACGGACAGGGACAGAACGCTGAAGCTTTCTTT. Protein sequence: CATENGQGQNAEAFF.

About this clonotype itself: A read error may explain this, as a much larger clone is one base away. The rearrangement joins TRBV5-1 to TRBJ1-6; D ambiguous. The CDR3 spans 15 residues. The germline CDR1 and CDR2 sequences are SGHRS and YFSETQ. The CDR3 is CASSLALIGLSPLRF. The CDR3 region has the DNA TGCGCCAGCAGCTTGGCCCTTATAGGACTATCACCCCTCCGCTTT.

The chain links TRBV7-4 to TRBJ1-2, with 9 nucleotides matching TRBD1. V shed 6 bases and J 4 bases; nucleotides not matched to a gene: 9. Germline-derived CDR1 and CDR2 are SGHVT and SQSDAQ. This CDR3 is built from 15 residues. CDR3 bases: TGTGCCAGCAGGGGGGGGACAGGGAGTGGCTATGGCTACACCTTC. It codes for CASRGGTGSGYGYTF.

Notes on this clonotype: A much more abundant neighbour one base away suggests this may be a read error. The gene calls are TRBV4-1 and TRBJ1-2, with D uncertain. Between the trimmed V and J ends, which lost 1 base and 4 bases, there was a span of 10 bases. The CDR3 covers 14 residues. Germline CDR1 MGHRA, CDR2 YSYEKL. CDR3 sequence reads: CASSQGTESYGYTF. The CDR3 DNA reads as TGCGCCAGCAGCCAAGGGACGGAGAGCTATGGCTACACCTTC.

J is TRBJ2-7 and V is TRBV6-2 or TRBV6-3; 9 bases map to TRBD2. Germline trimming cut 2 bases from V and 7 bases from J; bases unmatched to any gene: 24. The V gene's germline CDR1 is MNHEY and CDR2 SVGEGT. The CDR3 covers 20 residues. The CDR3 nucleotides read TGTGCCAGCAGTTACGAAATCCCAGGGCTCACGTGGCGGGAGGGTTTGGAGCAGTACTTC. Translating it yields CASSYEIPGLTWREGLEQYF.